This T cell receptor beta chain was observed in a study of shared clonotypes between healthy human individuals. Study-wide results and limits: Specimens sampled were limited to blood, with tissue repertoires likely differing. Clonotypes which were not shared had lower generation probabilities than clonotypes that all four donors shared. Clonotype sharing among donors likely depends on sequencing depth.

The CDR3 extends over 13 amino acids. V lost 2 bases and J 3 bases, leaving 7 bases between the germline ends. Per germline, CDR1 MDHEN and CDR2 SYDVKM. Assay runs were performed at deep level. The data were produced by immunoSEQ multiplex PCR, yet TCRdb's version contains in-frame clones alone and is incomplete. The sample lists almost 750,000 clones, 72% occurring once. There are a few counts of this clone. The antigen remains undetermined. Sequencing was carried out using memory CD4+ T cells sorted from blood. The subset here: CD45RA-negative fraction. The gene calls are TRBV28 and TRBJ1-2; maybe TRBD1 (6 bases). This clonotype was sampled from a woman in her twenties or thirties in good health. This CDR3 reads CASSLGQYYGYTF. CDR3 DNA: TGTGCCAGCAGTTTAGGACAGTACTATGGCTACACCTTC.